These 2 T cell receptor beta chains were sequenced from one sample in a study of regulatory T cells in long-lasting Graves disease. Arm-PCR with iRepertoire HTBI primers amplified the CDR3 regions for these TCR beta libraries. One entry per CDR3 protein, called by TCRdb with MiXCR from the multiplex PCR reads. The sample records 400,000 to 600,000 distinct CDR3 sequences, about 22% being singletons. Time point meaning: persistent/refractory GD, antithyroid drugs over 5 years with positive TRAb. The TCR library used RNA extracted from PBMCs. Sequenced here: peripheral blood mononuclear cells (PBMCs), sampled when the disease was refractory, from a patient treated with antithyroid drugs. Source of these receptors: a female donor with Graves disease.

This clonotype came up many times. V is TRBV12-3 or TRBV12-4 and J is TRBJ2-7, with 9 bases fitting TRBD2. The CDR3 is 15 amino acids. The trim removed 6 bases at V and 3 bases at J, leaving 9 bases unmatched. The CDR3 DNA is TGTGCCAGCAGCCCCGGGGGCGGGGGGGACTACGAGCAGTACTTC. Its protein product is CASSPGGGGDYEQYF.

In its sample, this clonotype was seen a few times. This chain connects TRBV5-1 to TRBJ1-2; 10 bases match TRBD1. Per germline, CDR1 SGHRS and CDR2 YFSETQ. V trimming: 3 bases; J trimming: 3 bases; junction bases outside the gene matches: 2. This CDR3 spans 14 amino acids. CDR3 protein: CASSYGTGDYGYTF. CDR3 sequence (DNA): TGCGCCAGCAGCTACGGGACAGGGGACTATGGCTACACCTTC.